This TCR beta chain was identified in a study of beta chain features in type 1 diabetes. The overall study: Examination spanned about 99 million sorted cells from all samples. Notes on the study in general: TCRB CDR3 length was moderately but significantly reduced in all four CD4+ subsets of Type 1 diabetes patients.

This clone was seen only a few times. Its antigen is not identified. Every bit of the isolated RNA underwent reverse transcription, so sequencing read expressed TCRB transcripts. Sequencing was performed with immunoSEQ multiplex PCR; in TCRdb, only in-frame clones are kept and a portion is missing. This table holds 200,000 to 300,000 clones, over 20% found once. The specimen sequenced was naive CD4+ T cells from blood. The clonotype originates from a woman aged 40 to 55 with type 1 diabetes.

CDR3 sequence: CASSSLPDRAKEQYF. In nucleotides, the CDR3 is TGTGCCAGCAGTTCCCTGCCGGACAGGGCTAAGGAGCAGTACTTC. This chain links TRBV28 with TRBJ2-7; TRBD1 aligns across 8 bases. The CDR3 length is 15 residues. Germline V CDR1 and CDR2: MDHEN, SYDVKM. Unmatched junction bases numbered 12, after V lost 4 bases and J lost 7 bases.